The 22 T cell receptor beta chains below all came from one sample that was sequenced in a study of blood T cell repertoires in COVID-19. Generated by immunoSEQ multiplex PCR, the TCRdb table keeps only in-frame clones and is missing some. The profile shows about 13,000 clones, roughly 90% of them singletons. Material: peripheral blood. All receptors come from a human donor with active COVID-19. The donor label of this sample is uncertain.

This chain connects TRBV27 to TRBJ2-2; D is possibly TRBD2 (6 bases). The length of the CDR3 is 14 residues. Germline V gene lookup returns CDR1 MNHEY and CDR2 SMNVEV (reference sequence). The V end lost 3 bases, the J end lost 5 bases, and 10 bases lay between the germline ends. The CDR3 region has the DNA TGTGCCAGCAGTTTTAATAGCGGAACCGGGGAGCTGTTTTTT. Translated: CASSFNSGTGELFF.

The genes are TRBV28 and TRBJ2-7, with TRBD1 matching 8 bases. Germline trimming cut 6 bases from V and 0 bases from J; bases unmatched to any gene: 7. The CDR3 has 15 amino acids. CDR1 and CDR2 (germline): MDHEN, SYDVKM. The CDR3 is CASRRQGARSYEQYF. In DNA form, the CDR3 reads TGTGCCAGCAGGCGCCAGGGGGCGCGCTCCTACGAGCAGTACTTC.

V is TRBV18 and J is TRBJ1-3; possibly TRBD1 for D (6 bases). CDR1 is KGHSH and CDR2 is LQKENI in the germline V gene. The length of the CDR3 is 15 residues. Trimming removed 5 bases at V and 2 bases at J, with 13 bases between. CDR3 region: CASSETGGPGNTIYF. The CDR3 DNA reads as TGTGCCAGCTCAGAAACGGGGGGCCCTGGAAACACCATATATTTT. Full variable domain (missing parts from reference TRBV18 and TRBJ1-3): NAGVMQNPRHLVRRRGQEARLRCSPMKGHSHVYWYRQLPEEGLKFMVYLQKENIIDESGMPKERFSAEFPKEGPSILRIQQVVRGDSAAYFCASSETGGPGNTIYFGEGSWLTVV.

The chain joins TRBV9 to TRBJ2-4; 7 nucleotides agree with TRBD1. The CDR3 is 16 amino acids. Germline V gene data show CDR1 as SGDLS and CDR2 as YYNGEE. With V trimmed by 0 bases and J by 10 bases, 13 bases remained unmatched. CDR3 bases: TGTGCCAGCAGCGTAGCTTCCGGACAGGACTTTGATATTCAGTACTTC. Its translation: CASSVASGQDFDIQYF.

This chain joins TRBV5-1 and TRBJ1-1, with D possibly matching TRBD1 (6 bases). The CDR3 spans 15 residues. Per germline, CDR1 SGHRS and CDR2 YFSETQ. With 5 bases removed from V and 0 bases from J, the gap between germline ends came to 14 bases. CDR3: CASRQGTSMNTEAFF. CDR3 DNA sequence: TGCGCCAGCAGACAAGGGACAAGTATGAACACTGAAGCTTTCTTT.

The rearrangement links TRBV7-3 to TRBJ2-3, with TRBD2 matching over 12 bases. CDR1 and CDR2 from the germline V gene are SGHTA and FQGTGA. The CDR3 length is 13 residues. V gave up 5 bases and J gave up 11 bases; unmatched junction bases: 5. The CDR3 region has the DNA TGTGCCAGCAGCCCTAGCGGGGGGGCGGAGCAGTATTTT. It yields the protein CASSPSGGAEQYF.

The rearrangement joins TRBV5-1 to TRBJ2-7; D possibly corresponds to TRBD1 (8 bases). V was cut by 3 bases and J by 6 bases, with 19 bases left in between. The CDR3 sequence is 15 residues long. From germline, CDR1 is SGHRS and CDR2 YFSETQ. The CDR3 sequence is CASSSKHTGGGEQYF. CDR3 in DNA: TGCGCCAGCAGCTCCAAGCACACAGGGGGGGGCGAGCAGTACTTC. Drawing the rest from reference TRBV5-1 and TRBJ2-7, the complete variable domain is KAGVTQTPRYLIKTRGQQVTLSCSPISGHRSVSWYQQTPGQGLQFLFEYFSETQRNKGNFPGRFSGRQFSNSRSEMNVSTLELGDSALYLCASSSKHTGGGEQYFGPGTRLTVT.

The CDR3 DNA is TGTGCCAGCAGCAAGGTGAAGGGGGAGTCCTACGAGCAGTACTTC. This sequence encodes CASSKVKGESYEQYF. The chain combines TRBV21-1 with TRBJ2-7; TRBD1, the D gene given by the table, was not confirmed from the DNA. TRBV21-1 is a recognized pseudogene. This CDR3 spans 15 amino acids.

The chain is built from TRBV6-4 and TRBJ1-1; D possibly corresponds to TRBD1 (6 bases). CDR3 length equals 16 residues. Germline loops: CDR1 MRHNA, CDR2 SNTAGT. V lost 6 bases and J lost 1, with 18 bases in between. CDR3: CASRESQGTTNTEAFF. As DNA, the CDR3 is TGTGCCAGCAGGGAATCACAGGGAACGACGAACACTGAAGCTTTCTTT.

The V and J genes are TRBV7-2 and TRBJ2-2; 8 bases map to TRBD1. Germline CDR1 and CDR2: SGHTA and FQGNSA. J gave up 8 bases and V 5 bases, and 13 bases lay outside the gene matches. The CDR3 consists of 16 residues. CDR3 sequence reads: CASSQTGTGKAGELFF. CDR3 bases: TGTGCCAGCAGCCAGACCGGGACAGGCAAAGCAGGGGAGCTGTTTTTT.

This clone has just one count. The chain couples TRBV27 to TRBJ1-2; 8 bases align to TRBD1. Losses at the gene ends were 6 bases for V and 4 bases for J; bases not matched to a gene: 7. Per germline, CDR1 MNHEY and CDR2 SMNVEV (reference sequence). The CDR3 is 14 residues long. CDR3 region: CASRLIGQGYGYTF. DNA for the CDR3: TGTGCCAGCAGATTGATCGGACAGGGCTATGGCTACACCTTC.

V is TRBV10-3 and J is TRBJ2-3; 7 nucleotides align to TRBD2. This CDR3 has 15 amino acids. Per germline, CDR1 ENHRY and CDR2 SYGVKD. V was pared by 6 bases and J by 3 bases, with 9 bases of the junction left unmatched. The CDR3 DNA follows: TGTGCCATCAGCCCAAGACTAGCTGGGACAGATACGCAGTATTTT. Protein product: CAISPRLAGTDTQYF.

The chain employs TRBV7-8 and TRBJ2-3, with TRBD1 as a possible D gene (5 bases). With 6 bases removed from V and 2 bases from J, the gap between germline ends came to 9 bases. Germline CDR1 and CDR2: SGHVS and FQNEAQ. The CDR3 runs to 13 residues. The CDR3 bases are TGTGCCAGCAGAGGGGTGGACACAGATACGCAGTATTTT. It yields the protein CASRGVDTDTQYF.

The chain combines TRBV3-1 (or the pseudogene TRBV3-2) with TRBJ2-7, with 9 bases that match TRBD2. Germline lookup yields CDR1 LGHDT and CDR2 YNNKEL (reference sequence). V shed 1 base, J shed 5 bases, and the junction held 18 bases outside the gene matches. The CDR3 runs 19 residues. The CDR3 protein is CASSQGEWAVERGANEQYF. In DNA form, the CDR3 reads TGTGCCAGCAGCCAAGGTGAATGGGCGGTAGAGCGGGGGGCCAACGAGCAGTACTTC.

V usage is TRBV28 and J usage is TRBJ2-2; a possible D gene is TRBD1 (7 bases). V was cut by 8 bases and J by 6 bases, with 16 bases left in between. Germline CDR1 is MDHEN and CDR2 is SYDVKM. This CDR3 has 14 amino acids. The CDR3 DNA follows: TGTGCCAGCTCAAGGGGCAGGGGGGCCGGGGAGCTGTTTTTT. This gives the protein CASSRGRGAGELFF.

The rearrangement links TRBV2 to TRBJ2-5; 9 bases match TRBD2. Germline CDR1 SNHLY, CDR2 FYNNEI. With 5 bases clipped from V and 4 bases from J, the junction kept 8 bases outside the gene matches. CDR3 length: 15 residues. The CDR3 region has the DNA TGTGCCAGCAGTAGGCGCGGGGGGGCGAGAGAGACCCAGTACTTC. It translates to CASSRRGGARETQYF.

V and J are TRBV6-5 and TRBJ2-5; TRBD2 matches 8 bases. Germline lookup yields CDR1 MNHEY and CDR2 SVGAGI. CDR3 length: 13 amino acids. With 7 bases clipped from V and 2 bases from J, the junction kept 3 bases outside the gene matches. The CDR3 coding sequence is TGTGCCAGCACTCAGCGGGGGCAAGAGACCCAGTACTTC. Its protein product is CASTQRGQETQYF.

This clone was observed a single time. The chain links TRBV2 to TRBJ2-1, with 9 bases aligning to TRBD1. The CDR3 totals 14 residues. Germline loops: CDR1 SNHLY, CDR2 FYNNEI. V lost 7 bases and J lost 4; bases outside the gene matches: 5. The CDR3 coding sequence is TGTGCCAGCAAGGGGACAGGGAGGTACAATGAGCAGTTCTTC. It yields the protein CASKGTGRYNEQFF. The variable domain in full, completed from reference TRBV2 and TRBJ2-1, reads EPEVTQTPSHQVTQMGQEVILRCVPISNHLYFYWYRQILGQKVEFLVSFYNNEISEKSEIFDDQFSVERPDGSNFTLKIRSTKLEDSAMYFCASKGTGRYNEQFFGPGTRLTVL.

This clone was picked up one time. The rearrangement joins TRBV10-3 to TRBJ1-4, with a weak D call TRBD1 (5 bases). CDR3 length: 15 amino acids. The V end lost 0 bases, the J end lost 3 bases, and 8 bases lay between the germline ends. Germline V gives CDR1 ENHRY, CDR2 SYGVKD. The CDR3: CAISESTGPNEKLFF. CDR3 nucleotide sequence: TGTGCCATCAGTGAGTCTACAGGACCTAATGAAAAACTGTTTTTT.

V is TRBV25-1 and J is TRBJ2-1, with unresolved D. V lost 5 bases and J 8 bases, leaving 16 bases between the germline ends. This CDR3 has 14 amino acids. Looked up from germline, CDR1 is MGHDK and CDR2 is SYGVNS. CDR3 sequence (DNA): TGTGCCAGCAGTATCCGAACTGAGAGGCATGAGCAGTTCTTC. It specifies CASSIRTERHEQFF.

This clone was recorded once. The chain joins TRBV15 to TRBJ2-2; 8 positions match TRBD2. V shed 3 bases, J shed 4 bases, and the junction held 16 bases outside the gene matches. Germline V gives CDR1 LNHNV, CDR2 YYDKDF (reference sequence). The CDR3 is 19 residues long. CDR3 residues: CATSSSSAGRGRRTGELFF. In nucleotides, the CDR3 is TGTGCCACCAGCAGTTCCTCGGCCGGGAGGGGACGTCGCACCGGGGAGCTGTTTTTT.

The chain recombines TRBV5-4 with TRBJ2-3; no definite D call. This CDR3 is built from 15 residues. Germline lookup yields CDR1 SGHNT and CDR2 YYREEE (reference sequence). V lost 2 bases and J lost 2, with 12 bases in between. Here the CDR3 DNA reads TGTGCCAGCAGCTTCATGGCCCTTAACACAGATACGCAGTATTTT. This codes for CASSFMALNTDTQYF.